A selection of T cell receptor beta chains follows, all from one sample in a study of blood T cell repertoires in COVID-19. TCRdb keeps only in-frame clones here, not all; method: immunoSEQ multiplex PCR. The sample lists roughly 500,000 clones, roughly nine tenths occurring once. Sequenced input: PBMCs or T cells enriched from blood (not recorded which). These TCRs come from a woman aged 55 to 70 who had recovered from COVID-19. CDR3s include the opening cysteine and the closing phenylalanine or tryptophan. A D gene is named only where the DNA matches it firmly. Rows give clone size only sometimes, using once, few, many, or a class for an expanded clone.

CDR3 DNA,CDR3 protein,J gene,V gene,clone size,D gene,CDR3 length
TGTGCCAGCAGCGTACGGACAGGGTATGAGCAGTTCTTC,CASSVRTGYEQFF,TRBJ2-1,TRBV14,once,TRBD1,13
TGCGCCAGCAGCTCGGACAGGGGGCTGAACACTGAAGCTTTCTTT,CASSSDRGLNTEAFF,TRBJ1-1,TRBV5-1,NA,TRBD1,15
TGTGCCAGCTTCCGGACAGGGACCACTGAAGCTTTCTTT,CASFRTGTTEAFF,TRBJ1-1,TRBV3-1/TRBV3-2,NA,TRBD1,13
TGTGCCAGCAGTTATTCTCTCCCTCCGGAGACCCAGTACTTC,CASSYSLPPETQYF,TRBJ2-5,TRBV6-2/TRBV6-3,NA,NA,14
TGTGCCAGCAGCTTTTTAGCGGACCGGGAGTATTTT,CASSFLADREYF,TRBJ2-3,TRBV5-6,NA,NA,12
TGTGCCAGCAGCTCTGACGGAGTACAAGAGACCCAGTACTTC,CASSSDGVQETQYF,TRBJ2-5,TRBV2,NA,NA,14
TGTGCCAGCAGCCCCGAAGACAGGGTCTTATTTTCGGCTTTCTTT,CASSPEDRVLFSAFF,TRBJ1-1,TRBV7-8,NA,TRBD1,15
TGTGCCATCACCCCATTTGGCAGGGGCCATGGCTACACCTTC,CAITPFGRGHGYTF,TRBJ1-2,TRBV10-3,NA,NA,14
TGTGCCAGCAGGTGGGCTAGCGGTAGCACAGATACGCAGTATTTT,CASRWASGSTDTQYF,TRBJ2-3,TRBV2,NA,TRBD2,15
TGTGCCAGTAGTATCCTCCGGAACACTGAAGCTTTCTTT,CASSILRNTEAFF,TRBJ1-1,TRBV19,NA,NA,13
TGTGCCGGACAGGGGGGCCTCAATCAGCCCCAGCATTTT,CAGQGGLNQPQHF,TRBJ1-5,TRBV10-3,NA,TRBD1,13
TGTGCCAGTAGTATCAACAGGGAGAATGGCTACACCTTC,CASSINRENGYTF,TRBJ1-2,TRBV19,NA,NA,13
TGTGCCAGCAGTTCCGGGACTAGTCGCACCGGGGAGCTGTTTTTT,CASSSGTSRTGELFF,TRBJ2-2,TRBV2,NA,TRBD2,15
TGTGCCAGCAGCACGGACAGGGGGGGCTATGGCTACACCTTC,CASSTDRGGYGYTF,TRBJ1-2,TRBV5-8,NA,TRBD1,14
TGCGCCAGCAGCCACCCAGCGGGGAACCCTAGCACAGATACGCAGTATTTT,CASSHPAGNPSTDTQYF,TRBJ2-3,TRBV4-1,NA,TRBD2,17
TGCGCCAGCAGCTTGGAGGCAGGTGAGAACACTGAAGCTTTCTTT,CASSLEAGENTEAFF,TRBJ1-1,TRBV5-1,few,NA,15
TGCGCCAGCAGACAATCAGGGGGCTCTGGAAACACCATATATTTT,CASRQSGGSGNTIYF,TRBJ1-3,TRBV5-1,NA,TRBD1,15
TGTGCCATCAGTGAGTCGAAAGTCGGCGGGGGGCCGGCCCATGAGCAGTTCTTC,CAISESKVGGGPAHEQFF,TRBJ2-1,TRBV10-3,NA,TRBD2,18
TGTGCCAGCAGCTTAGAACCCGGGTGGGAGCAGTACTTC,CASSLEPGWEQYF,TRBJ2-7,TRBV11-3,NA,NA,13
TGTGCCAGCAGCGCCGCTCCCTCACCTCGGACAGGGAACACTGAAGCTTTCTTT,CASSAAPSPRTGNTEAFF,TRBJ1-1,TRBV9,NA,TRBD1,18
TGTGCCAGCAGCGTAACACGTTGGGCCCATAAATACGAGCAGTACTTC,CASSVTRWAHKYEQYF,TRBJ2-7,TRBV9,few,NA,16
TGTGCCAGCAGCCCACAGGGCTCCGGGGAGCTGTTTTTT,CASSPQGSGELFF,TRBJ2-2,TRBV5-4,NA,NA,13
TGTGCCAGCAGGCAAACAGGGGACCCCTATGGCTACACCTTC,CASRQTGDPYGYTF,TRBJ1-2,TRBV6-1,NA,TRBD1,14
TGTGCCAGCAGCTTAACAGGGATCACCGGGGAGCTGTTTTTT,CASSLTGITGELFF,TRBJ2-2,TRBV7-6,NA,NA,14
TGTGCCAGCAGCTTGGGGACAGCTGGAAACACCATATATTTT,CASSLGTAGNTIYF,TRBJ1-3,TRBV5-6,NA,NA,14
TGTGCCAGCAGTTTGGCCGTGCAGCCCCAGCATTTT,CASSLAVQPQHF,TRBJ1-5,TRBV28,few,NA,12
TGTGCCTGGAGTCCCAGCTACAGGGGGCCTGGTAATGGCTACACCTTC,CAWSPSYRGPGNGYTF,TRBJ1-2,TRBV30,NA,TRBD1,16
TGTGCCAGCAGCCCCAGTACTAGCGGGGATATCACGAACACCGGGGAGCTGTTTTTT,CASSPSTSGDITNTGELFF,TRBJ2-2,TRBV13,NA,TRBD2,19
TGTGCCAGCAGTTTGGGAGCCGCGGGGACCGGGGAGCTGTTTTTT,CASSLGAAGTGELFF,TRBJ2-2,TRBV28,NA,NA,15
TGTGCCAGCAGCCTCAACTTCCACACCGGGGAGCTGTTTTTT,CASSLNFHTGELFF,TRBJ2-2,TRBV7-2,NA,NA,14
TGTGCCAGTAGTATGTTTTTGGCAGCGGGGAACACCGGGGAGCTGTTTTTT,CASSMFLAAGNTGELFF,TRBJ2-2,TRBV19,NA,NA,17
TGTGCCAGCAGTGAAGCGCAGGGTTCCCAGCCCCAGCATTTT,CASSEAQGSQPQHF,TRBJ1-5,TRBV2,many,NA,14
TGTGCCACCAAAGGTCAGGGGTCTAATGAAAAACTGTTTTTT,CATKGQGSNEKLFF,TRBJ1-4,TRBV2,NA,NA,14
TGTGCCATCACCAGGATTATAGGCACTGAAGCTTTCTTT,CAITRIIGTEAFF,TRBJ1-1,TRBV10-3,NA,NA,13
TGCGCCAGCAGCCAAGAACTAGCGGTGAACACTGAAGCTTTCTTT,CASSQELAVNTEAFF,TRBJ1-1,TRBV4-1,NA,NA,15
TGTGCCAGTGCGGGACTGCCCCTTTTCAAACTGTTTTTT,CASAGLPLFKLFF,TRBJ1-4,TRBV19,once,NA,13
TGCGCCAGCAGCTCTATCGTGGGGGCCGGCACCGGGGAGCTGTTTTTT,CASSSIVGAGTGELFF,TRBJ2-2,TRBV5-1,NA,NA,16